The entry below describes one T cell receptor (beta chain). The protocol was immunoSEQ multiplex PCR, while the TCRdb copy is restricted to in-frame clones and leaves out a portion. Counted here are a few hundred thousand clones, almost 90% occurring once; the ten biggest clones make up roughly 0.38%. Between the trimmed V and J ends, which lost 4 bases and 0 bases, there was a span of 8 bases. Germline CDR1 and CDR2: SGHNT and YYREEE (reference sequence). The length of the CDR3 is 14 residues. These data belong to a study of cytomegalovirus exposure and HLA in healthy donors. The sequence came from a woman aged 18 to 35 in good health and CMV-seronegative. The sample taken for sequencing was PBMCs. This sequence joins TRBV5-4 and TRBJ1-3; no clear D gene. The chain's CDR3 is CASSGGGSGNTIYF. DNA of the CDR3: TGTGCCAGCAGCGGAGGAGGCTCTGGAAACACCATATATTTT. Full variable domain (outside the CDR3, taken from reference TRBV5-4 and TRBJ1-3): ETGVTQSPTHLIKTRGQQVTLRCSSQSGHNTVSWYQQALGQGPQFIFQYYREEENGRGNFPPRFSGLQFPNYSSELNVNALELDDSALYLCASSGGGSGNTIYFGEGSWLTVV.